One and the same sample provided the 8 T cell receptor beta chains below, sequenced in a study of CD8+CD57+ T cells in acquired aplastic anemia. For sequencing, patients were chosen who had shown expansion of CD8+CD57+ cells by flow cytometry. Profiles of TCR beta VDJ and CDR3 were generated from a genomic DNA template. TCRdb fed the reads into MiXCR, producing one record per CDR3 protein. The top ten clones hold around 50% of a sample with about 200,000 distinct CDR3 sequences, approximately 60% of them seen once. The sample taken for sequencing was sorted CD4+, CD8+, or CD8+CD57+ T cells (not recorded which) from PBMCs. Receptors originate from a human donor with aplastic anemia.

This clonotype was observed a few times. The V call is TRBV20-1, the J call TRBJ2-6; D is possibly TRBD1 or TRBD2 (6 bases each). CDR3 length equals 16 residues. The germline CDR1 and CDR2 sequences are DFQATT and SNEGSKA (reference sequence). The ends were cut back, 6 bases at V and 1 base at J, with 16 bases in the middle. In nucleotides, the CDR3 is TGCAGTGCCGAGGGGGGAACCTGGTCTGGGGCCAACGTCCTGACTTTC. Translation gives CSAEGGTWSGANVLTF.

This clonotype was picked up a small number of times. This chain connects TRBV7-2 to TRBJ1-6; D uncertain. There are 16 residues in the CDR3. From germline, CDR1 is SGHTA and CDR2 FQGNSA. Deletions cut 4 bases from V and 0 bases from J, with 10 bases between. The CDR3 spells CASSSTQSSYNSPLHF. The CDR3 DNA reads TGTGCCAGCAGCTCTACACAGAGCTCCTATAATTCACCCCTCCACTTT.

The chain employs TRBV20-1 and TRBJ2-3, with 14 bases aligning to TRBD2. CDR3 length: 18 amino acids. Germline-derived CDR1 and CDR2 are DFQATT and SNEGSKA (reference sequence). Trimming cost V 1 base and J 0 bases; bases outside gene matches: 6. CDR3 sequence reads: CSARAGTSGGISTDTQYF. The CDR3, as DNA: TGCAGTGCTAGAGCCGGGACTAGCGGGGGAATTAGCACAGATACGCAGTATTTT.

This chain joins TRBV2 and TRBJ2-7, with a possible D match to TRBD1 (6 bases). V was trimmed by 11 bases and J by 5 bases, leaving 16 bases between them. CDR3 length equals 12 residues. Per the germline V gene, CDR1 is SNHLY and CDR2 is FYNNEI. The CDR3 loop reads CAPWTANHEQYF. The CDR3 DNA reads TGTGCCCCGTGGACAGCGAACCACGAGCAGTACTTC.

This clonotype was seen many times. The rearrangement uses TRBV15 and TRBJ2-7; the D is unclear. The V gene lost 2 bases and the J gene lost 3 bases, with 5 bases spanning the gap. This CDR3 region has 12 residues. Germline CDR1 reads LNHNV; CDR2 reads YYDKDF (reference sequence). The CDR3 coding sequence is TGTGCCACCAGCAGAAACTTCTACGAGCAGTACTTC. Protein sequence: CATSRNFYEQYF.

This clonotype was counted a few times. This chain's CDR3 is CATSRGPAPDRDTQYF. In DNA form, the CDR3 reads TGTGCCACCAGCAGAGGGCCGGCCCCGGACAGAGATACGCAGTATTTT. The V call is TRBV15, the J call TRBJ2-3; D may be TRBD1 (6 bases). CDR1 and CDR2 (germline): LNHNV, YYDKDF (reference sequence). V lost 1 base to trimming and J lost 5 bases, with 16 bases between them. The CDR3 covers 16 residues.

This chain links TRBV10-3 with TRBJ2-2; TRBD2 might be the D (6 bases). CDR3 length: 14 amino acids. Per germline, CDR1 ENHRY and CDR2 SYGVKD. V was shortened by 11 bases and J by 7 bases, with 20 bases between the two germline ends. The CDR3 loop reads CAGGTGRAHGELFF. The CDR3 coding sequence is TGTGCCGGAGGGACGGGCAGGGCCCACGGGGAGCTGTTTTTT.

CDR3 amino acids: CASTPLQGASYEQYF. The CDR3 DNA reads TGTGCCAGCACCCCCCTTCAGGGGGCTTCCTACGAGCAGTACTTC. This chain joins TRBV7-6 and TRBJ2-7, with 8 nucleotides matching TRBD1. This CDR3 has 15 amino acids. Losses at the gene ends were 7 bases for V and 1 base for J; bases not matched to a gene: 9. CDR1 is SGHVS and CDR2 is FNYEAQ in the germline V gene.